The rows below give T cell receptor beta chains drawn from one sample of a study of blood T cell repertoires in COVID-19. Some clones are missing from TCRdb's copy, which holds only in-frame ones; the method was immunoSEQ multiplex PCR. The table shows some 150,000 clones, with around 91% occurring only once. Sample: peripheral blood. Receptors originate from a middle-aged woman with acute or convalescent COVID-19. Both conserved end residues are part of each CDR3. A D gene is named only where the DNA matches it firmly. For some rows the clone size is stated as once, few or many, or as a class when expanded; others skip it.

J: TRBJ2-1
size: -
D: TRBD2
V: TRBV6-1
CDR3: CASSGTSGSNNEQFF
DNA: TGTGCCAGCAGTGGGACTAGCGGGAGTAACAATGAGCAGTTCTTC

J: TRBJ2-7
size: -
D: -
V: TRBV7-8
CDR3: CASSLGHRVYEQYF
DNA: TGTGCCAGCAGCTTAGGACACCGAGTCTACGAGCAGTACTTC

J: TRBJ2-2
size: once
D: -
V: TRBV9
CDR3: CASSPRGNRAVNTGELFF
DNA: TGTGCCAGCAGCCCTCGGGGAAACAGGGCAGTGAACACCGGGGAGCTGTTTTTT

J: TRBJ1-4
size: once
D: TRBD1
V: TRBV7-9
CDR3: CASSSTGVRYEKLFF
DNA: TGTGCCAGCAGCAGCACAGGGGTGCGTTATGAAAAACTGTTTTTT

J: TRBJ2-7
size: -
D: TRBD2
V: TRBV30
CDR3: CAWSVPLAGGGEQYF
DNA: TGTGCCTGGAGTGTACCCCTAGCGGGAGGGGGCGAGCAGTACTTC

J: TRBJ2-5
size: -
D: TRBD2
V: TRBV12-3/TRBV12-4
CDR3: CASTLREGETQYF
DNA: TGTGCCAGCACCCTGAGGGAGGGAGAGACCCAGTACTTC

J: TRBJ2-1
size: -
D: TRBD1
V: TRBV6-5
CDR3: CASSYNGQGSNEQFF
DNA: TGTGCCAGCAGTTACAACGGACAGGGGTCCAATGAGCAGTTCTTC

J: TRBJ1-4
size: -
D: TRBD1
V: TRBV11-1
CDR3: CASSQTGGGKLFF
DNA: TGTGCCAGCAGCCAGACAGGGGGCGGAAAACTGTTTTTT

J: TRBJ1-2
size: -
D: -
V: TRBV7-8
CDR3: CASSPHASLQGGYTF
DNA: TGTGCCAGCAGCCCACACGCAAGCCTACAGGGAGGCTACACCTTC

J: TRBJ2-7
size: -
D: -
V: TRBV6-5
CDR3: CASSYSSGSNEQYF
DNA: TGTGCCAGCAGTTACTCTTCGGGGAGCAACGAGCAGTACTTC

J: TRBJ2-3
size: once
D: -
V: TRBV5-4
CDR3: CASSGGLEASTDTQYF
DNA: TGTGCCAGCAGCGGGGGACTGGAAGCTAGCACAGATACGCAGTATTTT

J: TRBJ1-1
size: -
D: TRBD1
V: TRBV19
CDR3: CASSSNRGTEAFF
DNA: TGTGCCAGTAGTAGCAACAGGGGCACTGAAGCTTTCTTT

J: TRBJ1-2
size: -
D: TRBD1
V: TRBV7-6
CDR3: CASSQRTGGILNYGYTF
DNA: TGTGCCAGCAGCCAAAGGACAGGGGGGATTTTAAACTATGGCTACACCTTC

J: TRBJ1-2
size: -
D: -
V: TRBV7-2
CDR3: CASSHWGGANRYGYTF
DNA: TGTGCCAGCAGCCACTGGGGGGGGGCTAATAGGTATGGCTACACCTTC

J: TRBJ1-1
size: -
D: TRBD1
V: TRBV5-1
CDR3: CASSPTGAGLEIFF
DNA: TGCGCCAGCAGCCCTACAGGGGCAGGTTTAGAGATTTTCTTT

J: TRBJ2-2
size: -
D: TRBD1
V: TRBV6-4
CDR3: CASSEQQGAGELFF
DNA: TGTGCCAGCAGTGAACAACAGGGGGCCGGGGAGCTGTTTTTT

J: TRBJ1-5
size: -
D: TRBD1
V: TRBV28
CDR3: CASSLTGGKPQHF
DNA: TGTGCCAGCAGTTTAACAGGGGGCAAGCCCCAGCATTTT

J: TRBJ1-3
size: -
D: TRBD1
V: TRBV19
CDR3: CASSISDRGQVTGNTIYF
DNA: TGTGCCAGTAGTATTTCGGACAGGGGGCAAGTGACTGGAAACACCATATATTTT

J: TRBJ2-2
size: -
D: -
V: TRBV5-4
CDR3: CASSRWGDPRELFF
DNA: TGTGCCAGCAGCAGGTGGGGGGACCCCAGGGAGCTGTTTTTT

J: TRBJ2-7
size: -
D: TRBD1
V: TRBV27
CDR3: CASSLKGAPSYEQYF
DNA: TGTGCCAGCAGTTTAAAGGGGGCCCCCTCCTACGAGCAGTACTTC

J: TRBJ2-7
size: -
D: -
V: TRBV12-3/TRBV12-4
CDR3: CASSASSEQYF
DNA: TGTGCCAGCAGTGCGTCTTCCGAGCAGTACTTC

J: TRBJ2-7
size: -
D: -
V: TRBV11-3
CDR3: CASSLDIVGEGWQYF
DNA: TGTGCCAGCAGCTTAGACATCGTGGGCGAGGGCTGGCAGTACTTC

J: TRBJ1-5
size: -
D: -
V: TRBV5-8
CDR3: CASSLGRDQPQHF
DNA: TGTGCCAGCAGCTTGGGGAGGGATCAGCCCCAGCATTTT

J: TRBJ1-6
size: -
D: -
V: TRBV30
CDR3: CARDVSDEGLLGNSPLHF
DNA: TGTGCCCGGGACGTATCGGACGAGGGATTGTTGGGGAATTCACCCCTCCACTTT

J: TRBJ2-1
size: -
D: TRBD1
V: TRBV19
CDR3: CASSAPGTGRASTFVVDEQFF
DNA: TGTGCCAGTAGTGCCCCCGGGACAGGAAGGGCCTCTACGTTTGTTGTTGATGAGCAGTTCTTC

J: TRBJ2-5
size: -
D: TRBD2
V: TRBV11-3
CDR3: CASSPGLAGFQETQYF
DNA: TGTGCCAGCAGCCCTGGCCTAGCGGGATTCCAAGAGACCCAGTACTTC

J: TRBJ2-7
size: -
D: -
V: TRBV28
CDR3: CASSSTVPYEQYF
DNA: TGTGCCAGCAGTTCGACAGTTCCCTACGAGCAGTACTTC

J: TRBJ2-3
size: -
D: -
V: TRBV7-9
CDR3: CASSDGLSPTDTQYF
DNA: TGTGCCAGCAGCGATGGACTATCCCCCACAGATACGCAGTATTTT

J: TRBJ1-1
size: -
D: -
V: TRBV7-3
CDR3: CASSLSGSGGTEAFF
DNA: TGTGCCAGCAGCTTAAGTGGGTCGGGAGGTACTGAAGCTTTCTTT

J: TRBJ2-1
size: -
D: TRBD2
V: TRBV11-2
CDR3: CASSPRTSGSRSEQFF
DNA: TGTGCCAGCAGCCCACGGACTAGCGGGAGCCGTAGTGAGCAGTTCTTC

J: TRBJ2-1
size: -
D: TRBD1
V: TRBV18
CDR3: CASSSTGGFVNEQFF
DNA: TGTGCCAGCTCATCGACAGGGGGCTTCGTCAATGAGCAGTTCTTC

J: TRBJ2-3
size: -
D: -
V: TRBV11-2
CDR3: CASSLSVADTQYF
DNA: TGTGCCAGCAGCTTATCGGTCGCAGATACGCAGTATTTT

J: TRBJ2-1
size: -
D: TRBD2
V: TRBV18
CDR3: CASSRQGTSGGSPNEQFF
DNA: TGTGCCAGCTCACGGCAGGGGACTAGCGGGGGGTCCCCCAATGAGCAGTTCTTC

J: TRBJ2-3
size: -
D: TRBD2
V: TRBV10-3
CDR3: CAISDSTGLAESTDTQYF
DNA: TGTGCCATCAGTGATTCTACGGGACTAGCGGAAAGCACAGATACGCAGTATTTT

J: TRBJ2-2
size: -
D: -
V: TRBV19
CDR3: CASSGGMNTGELFF
DNA: TGTGCCAGTAGCGGCGGGATGAACACCGGGGAGCTGTTTTTT

J: TRBJ1-1
size: -
D: -
V: TRBV28
CDR3: CASSSPQGGTEAFF
DNA: TGTGCCAGCAGTTCCCCTCAGGGAGGCACTGAAGCTTTCTTT

J: TRBJ1-1
size: once
D: TRBD1
V: TRBV28
CDR3: CASSFYQGEARDTEAFF
DNA: TGTGCCAGCAGTTTTTACCAGGGGGAAGCTAGGGACACTGAAGCTTTCTTT

J: TRBJ2-7
size: few
D: -
V: TRBV5-1
CDR3: CASSSRGEQYF
DNA: TGCGCCAGCAGCTCTAGGGGAGAGCAGTACTTC

J: TRBJ2-7
size: -
D: -
V: TRBV7-9
CDR3: CASSPRGSYEQYF
DNA: TGTGCCAGCAGCCCTAGGGGTTCCTACGAGCAGTACTTC

J: TRBJ1-6
size: -
D: -
V: TRBV30
CDR3: CAWRTNSPLHF
DNA: TGTGCCTGGAGGACAAATTCACCCCTCCACTTT

J: TRBJ1-2
size: once
D: -
V: TRBV19
CDR3: CASSFDRGYYGYTF
DNA: TGTGCCAGTAGTTTCGACAGAGGTTACTATGGCTACACCTTC

J: TRBJ2-2
size: -
D: TRBD1
V: TRBV4-2
CDR3: CASSQEGGQGDGELFF
DNA: TGTGCCAGCAGCCAAGAGGGGGGACAGGGGGATGGGGAGCTGTTTTTT

J: TRBJ2-3
size: -
D: -
V: TRBV6-2/TRBV6-3
CDR3: CASSYFGGHSDTQYF
DNA: TGTGCCAGCAGTTACTTCGGGGGGCACTCAGATACGCAGTATTTT

J: TRBJ2-1
size: -
D: -
V: TRBV5-1
CDR3: CASSLDGSSYNEQFF
DNA: TGCGCCAGCAGCTTGGACGGTAGCTCCTACAATGAGCAGTTCTTC

J: TRBJ2-1
size: -
D: TRBD2
V: TRBV28
CDR3: CASSLGLAGDEQFF
DNA: TGTGCCAGCAGTTTAGGACTAGCGGGGGATGAGCAGTTCTTC

J: TRBJ2-2
size: -
D: TRBD2
V: TRBV10-1
CDR3: CASSELREGYTGELFF
DNA: TGCGCCAGCAGTGAGTTGAGGGAGGGCTACACCGGGGAGCTGTTTTTT

J: TRBJ2-3
size: -
D: -
V: TRBV21-1
CDR3: CASSKRTGRTDTQYF
DNA: TGTGCCAGCAGCAAGAGGACAGGCCGCACAGATACGCAGTATTTT

J: TRBJ2-7
size: -
D: TRBD2
V: TRBV12-3/TRBV12-4
CDR3: CASRGLAGLEQYF
DNA: TGTGCCAGCAGAGGGTTAGCGGGACTCGAGCAGTACTTC

J: TRBJ1-1
size: -
D: -
V: TRBV18
CDR3: CASSPPGLTEAFF
DNA: TGTGCCAGCTCACCACCGGGCCTGACTGAAGCTTTCTTT

J: TRBJ1-5
size: few
D: -
V: TRBV2
CDR3: CASSESYNQPQHF
DNA: TGTGCCAGCAGTGAAAGCTACAATCAGCCCCAGCATTTT

J: TRBJ1-2
size: -
D: TRBD1
V: TRBV7-9
CDR3: CASSSRDRVLLGYTF
DNA: TGTGCCAGCAGCTCCCGAGACAGGGTATTACTTGGCTACACCTTC

J: TRBJ2-2
size: few
D: -
V: TRBV2
CDR3: CASDCPDGWRAVGNTGELFF
DNA: TGTGCCAGCGACTGTCCCGATGGGTGGAGGGCGGTGGGGAACACCGGGGAGCTGTTTTTT

J: TRBJ2-7
size: -
D: -
V: TRBV10-2
CDR3: CASSDQGRGNEQYF
DNA: TGCGCCAGCAGCGACCAGGGTCGAGGAAACGAGCAGTACTTC

J: TRBJ2-2
size: -
D: -
V: TRBV21-1
CDR3: CASSATGPTGELFF
DNA: TGTGCCAGCAGCGCCACAGGGCCCACCGGGGAGCTGTTTTTT

J: TRBJ1-4
size: -
D: TRBD1
V: TRBV6-1
CDR3: CASLDRGGEKLFF
DNA: TGTGCCAGCCTTGACAGGGGCGGTGAAAAACTGTTTTTT

J: TRBJ2-1
size: -
D: TRBD2
V: TRBV12-3/TRBV12-4
CDR3: CASSTRGGDFF
DNA: TGTGCCAGCAGTACGCGCGGGGGGGACTTCTTC

J: TRBJ2-7
size: -
D: -
V: TRBV9
CDR3: CASSGGMSSYEQYF
DNA: TGTGCCAGCAGCGGCGGGATGAGCTCCTACGAGCAGTACTTC

J: TRBJ2-7
size: -
D: -
V: TRBV11-2
CDR3: CASSLEAGYSYEQYF
DNA: TGTGCCAGCAGCTTAGAGGCAGGTTACTCCTACGAGCAGTACTTC